This TCR beta chain stems from a study of T cell responses to AZD1222 COVID-19 vaccine. J lost 4 bases, V lost 5 bases, and 3 bases had no gene match. This CDR3 spans 13 amino acids. Looked up from germline, CDR1 is SGHTA and CDR2 is FQGTGA. The study's findings and limits: Clonal diversity was possibly underestimated, and the donors were mostly white British, with more females. Mapped onto spike, vaccine-associated CD4 TCRs spanned it and were dominant at 160-218 and 743-854. With two AZD1222 doses given, Spike-specific TCR breadth and depth both rose.

Remarks on this clone: The antigen is undetermined.

Assay used: immunoSEQ multiplex PCR; TCRdb lists only in-frame clones, some missing. The data show 180,000 or so clones, over 90% seen once. The sequencing used peripheral blood, collected 28 days after the second AZD1222 dose. The source of this sequence is an adult who received the AZD1222 COVID-19 vaccine. The J gene is TRBJ1-1, the V gene TRBV7-3, with 8 bases aligning to TRBD1. CDR3 coding DNA: TGTGCCAGCAGCACAGGGACAGGCACTGAAGCTTTCTTT. Its protein product is CASSTGTGTEAFF.